Listed below are T cell receptor beta chains from one sample, sequenced in a study of blood T cell repertoires in COVID-19. TCRdb's table, derived via immunoSEQ multiplex PCR, lists solely in-frame clones and lacks some. The table has approximately 230,000 clones, roughly 83% seen once. The material sequenced was peripheral blood. These receptors originate from an elderly man with acute or convalescent COVID-19. Each CDR3 is given with its conserved first and last residue. D genes are given only for firm matches. Rows give clone size only sometimes, using once, few, many, or a class for an expanded clone.

D gene | J gene | V gene | clone size | CDR3 protein | CDR3 DNA
. | TRBJ2-2 | TRBV6-5 | . | CASSYTPGQNTGELFF | TGTGCCAGCAGTTACACCCCGGGACAGAACACCGGGGAGCTGTTTTTT
. | TRBJ1-2 | TRBV28 | . | CASNRGEGARFYGYTF | TGTGCCAGCAACCGTGGAGAAGGGGCCAGGTTCTATGGCTACACCTTC
TRBD2 | TRBJ2-7 | TRBV13 | . | CASSFRSGGRNEQYF | TGTGCCAGCAGCTTCCGAAGCGGGGGGAGAAACGAGCAGTACTTC
. | TRBJ2-3 | TRBV19 | . | CASSIPTGFTDTQYF | TGTGCCAGTAGTATCCCCACAGGTTTCACAGATACGCAGTATTTT
TRBD1 | TRBJ2-7 | TRBV20-1 | . | CSASRRGTGSYEQYF | TGCAGTGCTAGTCGCCGGGGGACAGGGTCCTACGAGCAGTACTTC
TRBD1 | TRBJ1-2 | TRBV14 | . | CASSQSSSGQGFYGYTF | TGTGCCAGCAGCCAATCTTCCTCGGGACAGGGGTTCTATGGCTACACCTTC
TRBD2 | TRBJ2-1 | TRBV28 | . | CASSLSSGGRNEQFF | TGTGCCAGCAGTTTATCCAGCGGGGGGAGGAATGAGCAGTTCTTC
. | TRBJ1-2 | TRBV12-3/TRBV12-4 | . | CASSLRGAQGYTF | TGTGCCAGCAGCCTGCGGGGGGCGCAAGGCTACACCTTC
TRBD2 | TRBJ2-3 | TRBV10-3 | . | CATGTSGRAVDTQYF | TGTGCCACAGGGACTAGCGGGAGGGCAGTAGATACGCAGTATTTT
. | TRBJ1-5 | TRBV6-2/TRBV6-3 | . | CASSYDGNQPQHF | TGTGCCAGCAGTTACGACGGGAATCAGCCCCAGCATTTT
TRBD1 | TRBJ1-3 | TRBV9 | . | CASSVGGTDLSGNTIYF | TGTGCCAGCAGCGTAGGAGGGACAGACCTCTCTGGAAACACCATATATTTT
. | TRBJ1-5 | TRBV9 | . | CASSVGSGNQPQHF | TGTGCCAGCAGCGTAGGGTCCGGTAATCAGCCCCAGCATTTT
TRBD1 | TRBJ1-1 | TRBV5-1 | . | CASSFGGTEYRAFF | TGCGCCAGCAGCTTTGGAGGGACAGAATATCGAGCTTTCTTT
TRBD1 | TRBJ2-4 | TRBV11-2 | . | CASSKRTGLKNIQYF | TGTGCCAGCAGCAAGCGGACAGGACTCAAAAACATTCAGTACTTC
. | TRBJ2-1 | TRBV30 | . | CAWSVRVDNEQFF | TGTGCCTGGAGTGTACGCGTCGACAATGAGCAGTTCTTC
. | TRBJ1-2 | TRBV11-1 | few | CASSLPGESRGYTF | TGTGCCAGCAGCTTGCCAGGGGAGTCTCGAGGCTACACCTTC
. | TRBJ2-3 | TRBV18 | . | CASSPEGGHVDTQYF | TGTGCCAGCTCACCAGAGGGAGGTCACGTAGATACGCAGTATTTT
TRBD1 | TRBJ1-6 | TRBV6-6 | . | CASSTGTGHNSPLHF | TGTGCCAGCAGTACCGGGACAGGTCATAATTCACCCCTCCACTTT
TRBD1 | TRBJ1-5 | TRBV19 | . | CASSRQGILSNQPQHF | TGTGCCAGTAGTCGACAGGGGATTTTAAGCAATCAGCCCCAGCATTTT
TRBD1 | TRBJ2-1 | TRBV6-5 | . | CASCYGQATNEQFF | TGTGCCAGCTGCTACGGACAGGCCACAAATGAGCAGTTCTTC
TRBD1 | TRBJ2-1 | TRBV6-5 | . | CASSWTGDYNEQFF | TGTGCCAGCAGTTGGACAGGCGACTACAATGAGCAGTTCTTC
. | TRBJ2-7 | TRBV29-1 | . | CSVVDEGGSYEQYF | TGCAGCGTTGTGGATGAGGGCGGCTCCTACGAGCAGTACTTC
TRBD1 | TRBJ1-1 | TRBV5-1 | few | CASRPPGQGSWGMDTEAFF | TGCGCCAGCAGACCACCGGGACAGGGGAGTTGGGGCATGGACACTGAAGCTTTCTTT
. | TRBJ1-2 | TRBV3-1/TRBV3-2 | . | CASSLSMEGGYTF | TGTGCCAGCAGCCTGTCGATGGAGGGTGGCTACACCTTC
. | TRBJ2-1 | TRBV11-3 | few | CASSTAGSYNEQFF | TGTGCCAGCAGCACAGCCGGGAGTTACAATGAGCAGTTCTTC
TRBD1 | TRBJ1-1 | TRBV9 | . | CASSVGRGTEAFF | TGTGCCAGCAGCGTAGGCAGGGGGACTGAAGCTTTCTTT
. | TRBJ1-6 | TRBV5-4 | many | CASSLEGMGSYNSPLHF | TGTGCCAGCAGCTTGGAGGGGATGGGATCCTATAATTCACCCCTCCACTTT
. | TRBJ2-4 | TRBV5-4 | . | CASSLELAKNIQYF | TGTGCCAGCAGCTTGGAACTAGCCAAAAACATTCAGTACTTC
. | TRBJ2-7 | TRBV15 | . | CATSRAGQSYEQYF | TGTGCCACCAGCAGAGCAGGACAGTCCTACGAGCAGTACTTC
TRBD1 | TRBJ2-3 | TRBV19 | . | CASSRPDRSADTQYF | TGTGCCAGTAGTAGGCCGGACAGGTCCGCAGATACGCAGTATTTT
TRBD2 | TRBJ2-2 | TRBV9 | . | CASSVGNSGRSGELFF | TGTGCCAGCAGCGTAGGGAATAGCGGGAGAAGTGGGGAGCTGTTTTTT
TRBD2 | TRBJ2-7 | TRBV18 | . | CASSPQLAGGPDEQYF | TGTGCCAGCTCACCACAACTAGCGGGAGGGCCGGACGAGCAGTACTTC
. | TRBJ1-4 | TRBV5-1 | . | CASSPSPGEKLFF | TGCGCCAGCAGCCCAAGCCCGGGAGAAAAACTGTTTTTT
TRBD1 | TRBJ2-1 | TRBV6-5 | . | CASSSAGGLANEQFF | TGTGCCAGCAGTTCCGCAGGGGGCTTGGCCAATGAGCAGTTCTTC
TRBD1 | TRBJ1-5 | TRBV5-5 | . | CASSLGQGREPQHF | TGTGCCAGCAGCCTCGGACAGGGGCGGGAGCCCCAGCATTTT
. | TRBJ1-4 | TRBV19 | . | CASRNPSGALPTNEKLFF | TGTGCCAGTAGGAATCCTTCAGGGGCCCTACCAACTAATGAAAAACTGTTTTTT
TRBD2 | TRBJ2-5 | TRBV13 | . | CASSSTTSGGNQETQYF | TGTGCCAGCAGCTCGACGACTAGCGGGGGGAACCAAGAGACCCAGTACTTC
. | TRBJ1-6 | TRBV12-3/TRBV12-4 | few | CASSNHGSPLHF | TGTGCCAGCAGTAACCACGGTTCACCCCTCCACTTT
. | TRBJ1-2 | TRBV3-1/TRBV3-2 | . | CASSQGPGAGGSYTF | TGTGCCAGCAGCCAAGGTCCCGGGGCCGGGGGGAGCTACACCTTC
. | TRBJ2-7 | TRBV12-2 | . | CASRPALRDRWNYEQYF | TGTGCAAGTCGCCCTGCTCTGAGGGACAGGTGGAACTACGAGCAGTACTTC
. | TRBJ2-7 | TRBV10-3 | . | CAITPGQAYEQYF | TGTGCCATCACGCCTGGCCAAGCCTACGAGCAGTACTTC
. | TRBJ1-5 | TRBV4-1 | . | CASSQSIVAGGDQPQHF | TGCGCCAGCAGCCAATCTATTGTTGCGGGGGGAGACCAGCCCCAGCATTTT
TRBD1 | TRBJ1-2 | TRBV4-1 | . | CASSPSDRGGYGYTF | TGCGCCAGCAGCCCGTCGGACAGGGGTGGGTATGGCTACACCTTC
TRBD1 | TRBJ2-7 | TRBV6-5 | . | CASIKPTGGRYEQYF | TGTGCCAGCATCAAACCAACAGGGGGCAGGTACGAGCAGTACTTC
. | TRBJ2-7 | TRBV11-1 | . | CASSLRGRSYEQYF | TGTGCCAGCAGCTTGAGGGGGAGATCCTACGAGCAGTACTTC
. | TRBJ1-4 | TRBV5-1 | . | CASSFSGVGEKLFF | TGCGCCAGCAGCTTCTCCGGGGTAGGAGAAAAACTGTTTTTT
TRBD1 | TRBJ1-2 | TRBV4-1 | once | CASSAQGAWIYGYTF | TGCGCCAGCAGCGCTCAGGGGGCTTGGATCTATGGCTACACCTTC
. | TRBJ2-1 | TRBV7-9 | . | CASSRDWNNEQFF | TGTGCCAGCAGCCGGGACTGGAACAATGAGCAGTTCTTC
. | TRBJ2-7 | TRBV30 | . | CAWSEGWGDEQYF | TGTGCCTGGAGTGAAGGATGGGGGGACGAGCAGTACTTC
TRBD1 | TRBJ1-1 | TRBV10-3 | . | CAIRSGTGDVYTNTEAFF | TGTGCCATCAGATCCGGGACAGGGGACGTCTATACGAACACTGAAGCTTTCTTT
TRBD1 | TRBJ1-5 | TRBV5-1 | . | CASTSSGTGINQPQHF | TGCGCCAGCACCTCATCCGGGACAGGGATCAATCAGCCCCAGCATTTT
TRBD2 | TRBJ2-3 | TRBV24-1 | . | CATSSGASSLDTQYF | TGTGCCACCTCTAGCGGGGCGTCCTCCTTAGATACGCAGTATTTT
TRBD1 | TRBJ2-6 | TRBV3-1/TRBV3-2 | . | CASSQTGVGANVLTF | TGTGCCAGCAGCCAAACAGGGGTTGGGGCCAACGTCCTGACTTTC